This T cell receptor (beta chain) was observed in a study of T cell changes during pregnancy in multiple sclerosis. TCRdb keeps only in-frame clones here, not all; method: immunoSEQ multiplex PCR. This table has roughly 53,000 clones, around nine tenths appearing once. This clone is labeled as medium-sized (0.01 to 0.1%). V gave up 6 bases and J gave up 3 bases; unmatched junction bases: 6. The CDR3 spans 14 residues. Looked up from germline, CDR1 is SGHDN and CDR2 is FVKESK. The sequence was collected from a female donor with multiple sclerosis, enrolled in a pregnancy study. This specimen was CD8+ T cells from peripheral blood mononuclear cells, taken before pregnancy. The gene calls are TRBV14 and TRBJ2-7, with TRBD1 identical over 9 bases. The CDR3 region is CASRGQGPRYEQYF. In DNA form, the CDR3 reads TGTGCCAGCAGGGGACAGGGCCCTCGCTACGAGCAGTACTTC.